This T cell receptor (beta chain) stems from a study of blood T cell repertoires in COVID-19. Background on the study: The United States, Italy and Spain were the sources of the acute and convalescent COVID-19 samples. PBMCs, B-cell-depleted T cells, or T cells provided the cDNA or gDNA that made up the material.

Those who participated ranged in age from roughly 18 to 90 years and resided in about two dozen US areas. Participants were placed into cohorts based on the clinical history they reported. The table lists this clone with a count of one. The repertoire was sequenced with immunoSEQ multiplex PCR; TCRdb's copy has only in-frame clones and lacks some. Of about 240,000 clones listed, under 90% were seen once; the top ten hold approximately 4%. V gave up 0 bases and J gave up 2 bases; unmatched junction bases: 4. Germline CDR1 SGHRS, CDR2 YFSETQ. CDR3 length: 18 amino acids. Input material: PBMCs or T cells enriched from blood (not recorded which). V gene TRBV5-1 combines with J gene TRBJ2-3; 15 positions agree with TRBD2. The sequence was obtained from a woman aged 40 to 50 who had been exposed to COVID-19. CDR3 region: CASSLAGTSGGYTDTQYF. As DNA, the CDR3 is TGCGCCAGCAGCTTGGCCGGGACTAGCGGGGGGTACACAGATACGCAGTATTTT.